This is a list of T cell receptor beta chains from one sample in a study of human T cells and chemical hapten exposure. TCRdb re-called the RACE reads with MiXCR, one entry per CDR3 protein. Among under 450,000 distinct CDR3 sequences, more than 4.5% were seen once, and the ten largest hold approximately 2.3%. The sample consisted of whole blood, taken in connection with sensitization to the hapten diphenylcyclopropenone (DPC). The receptors come from a woman aged 50 to 60 with alopecia areata. Some clones in this sample may be carry-over from other donors' samples. Each CDR3 is given with its conserved first and last residue. Fields, in order: J gene, V gene, D gene, clone size, CDR3 protein, CDR3 DNA. D genes are given only for firm matches. Rows may omit the clone size; those that give it use once, few, many or a size class.

j_call: TRBJ2-5; v_call: TRBV23-1; d_call: NA; clone_size: many; cdr3_aa: CASSHSAKGRETQYF; cdr3_nt: TGCGCCAGCAGTCACTCTGCAAAAGGGCGAGAGACCCAGTACTTC
j_call: TRBJ1-5; v_call: TRBV6-2/TRBV6-3; d_call: NA; clone_size: NA; cdr3_aa: CASSSEGSNQPQHF; cdr3_nt: TGTGCCAGCAGCTCGGAGGGTAGCAATCAGCCCCAGCATTTT
j_call: TRBJ1-3; v_call: TRBV14; d_call: NA; clone_size: many; cdr3_aa: CASSPSGTTGNTIYF; cdr3_nt: TGTGCCAGCAGCCCCTCCGGGACAACTGGAAACACCATATATTTT
j_call: TRBJ1-1; v_call: TRBV3-1; d_call: NA; clone_size: many; cdr3_aa: CASSRGGREAFF; cdr3_nt: TGTGCCAGCAGCCGTGGGGGCAGAGAAGCTTTCTTT
j_call: TRBJ1-5; v_call: TRBV5-1; d_call: NA; clone_size: many; cdr3_aa: CASSSSQHNSNQPQHF; cdr3_nt: TGCGCCAGCAGCTCTTCTCAACATAATAGCAATCAGCCCCAGCATTTT
j_call: TRBJ1-1; v_call: TRBV20-1; d_call: NA; clone_size: NA; cdr3_aa: CSASLTLRDDEAFF; cdr3_nt: TGCAGTGCTAGCCTCACTTTAAGGGATGATGAAGCTTTCTTT
j_call: TRBJ1-1; v_call: TRBV2; d_call: NA; clone_size: NA; cdr3_aa: CAWPGREAFF; cdr3_nt: TGTGCCTGGCCGGGTCGTGAAGCTTTCTTT
j_call: TRBJ2-2; v_call: TRBV5-4; d_call: TRBD1; clone_size: few; cdr3_aa: CASSRDRVFTGELFF; cdr3_nt: TGTGCCAGCAGCCGGGACAGGGTGTTCACCGGGGAGCTGTTTTTT
j_call: TRBJ1-5; v_call: TRBV20-1; d_call: TRBD1; clone_size: many; cdr3_aa: CSARVGQGINQPQHF; cdr3_nt: TGCAGTGCTAGAGTAGGACAGGGTATTAATCAGCCCCAGCATTTT
j_call: TRBJ1-4; v_call: TRBV20-1; d_call: TRBD1; clone_size: many; cdr3_aa: CSARDRGRLNEKLFF; cdr3_nt: TGCAGTGCTAGAGACAGGGGGCGCCTGAATGAAAAACTGTTTTTT
j_call: TRBJ2-3; v_call: TRBV7-2; d_call: NA; clone_size: many; cdr3_aa: CASRRGSADTQYF; cdr3_nt: TGTGCCAGCAGGAGGGGTTCAGCAGATACGCAGTATTTT
j_call: TRBJ2-7; v_call: TRBV28; d_call: NA; clone_size: many; cdr3_aa: CASIGEYEQYF; cdr3_nt: TGTGCCAGTATTGGGGAGTACGAGCAGTACTTC
j_call: TRBJ2-3; v_call: TRBV6-2/TRBV6-3; d_call: NA; clone_size: many; cdr3_aa: CASKRTGTGDTQYF; cdr3_nt: TGTGCCAGCAAAAGAACGGGGACGGGAGATACGCAGTATTTT
j_call: TRBJ2-7; v_call: TRBV20-1; d_call: TRBD2; clone_size: NA; cdr3_aa: CSAPFRLAGHHEQYF; cdr3_nt: TGCAGTGCGCCTTTCCGACTAGCGGGCCACCACGAGCAGTACTTC
j_call: TRBJ2-2; v_call: TRBV29-1; d_call: NA; clone_size: few; cdr3_aa: CSVEDRRGAGELFF; cdr3_nt: TGCAGCGTTGAAGATCGCCGGGGAGCCGGGGAGCTGTTTTTT
j_call: TRBJ1-2; v_call: TRBV25-1; d_call: NA; clone_size: many; cdr3_aa: CASSEGQFYGYTF; cdr3_nt: TGTGCCAGCAGTGAAGGACAGTTCTATGGCTACACCTTC
j_call: TRBJ2-1; v_call: TRBV6-2/TRBV6-3; d_call: NA; clone_size: NA; cdr3_aa: CASSTTGVYNEQFF; cdr3_nt: TGTGCCAGCAGCACAACAGGAGTTTACAATGAGCAGTTCTTC
j_call: TRBJ1-5; v_call: TRBV30; d_call: NA; clone_size: NA; cdr3_aa: CAWSSGGEAQPQHF; cdr3_nt: TGTGCCTGGAGTTCGGGGGGGGAAGCTCAGCCCCAGCATTTT
j_call: TRBJ1-3; v_call: TRBV6-4; d_call: NA; clone_size: many; cdr3_aa: CASSAAGDSGNTIYF; cdr3_nt: TGTGCCAGCAGTGCGGCCGGAGACTCTGGAAACACCATATATTTT
j_call: TRBJ1-2; v_call: TRBV6-2/TRBV6-3; d_call: NA; clone_size: many; cdr3_aa: CASSYSARTGYTF; cdr3_nt: TGTGCCAGCAGTTACTCAGCCAGAACTGGCTACACCTTC
j_call: TRBJ1-1; v_call: TRBV29-1; d_call: NA; clone_size: many; cdr3_aa: CSASEGDRAEAFF; cdr3_nt: TGCAGCGCCTCAGAAGGGGATAGAGCTGAAGCTTTCTTT
j_call: TRBJ1-2; v_call: TRBV29-1; d_call: NA; clone_size: many; cdr3_aa: CSVDRPSDYYGYTF; cdr3_nt: TGCAGCGTTGACAGACCCTCGGACTACTATGGCTACACCTTC
j_call: TRBJ2-7; v_call: TRBV6-2/TRBV6-3; d_call: TRBD2; clone_size: many; cdr3_aa: CASSRLAGEHEQYF; cdr3_nt: TGTGCCAGCAGTAGACTAGCGGGAGAGCACGAGCAGTACTTC
j_call: TRBJ2-3; v_call: TRBV11-2; d_call: NA; clone_size: many; cdr3_aa: CASSLGRSSTDTQYF; cdr3_nt: TGTGCCAGCAGCTTGGGAAGGTCTAGCACAGATACGCAGTATTTT
j_call: TRBJ1-1; v_call: TRBV12-3/TRBV12-4; d_call: NA; clone_size: NA; cdr3_aa: CATCFGGNEEAFF; cdr3_nt: TGTGCCACCTGCTTCGGGGGGAATGAAGAAGCTTTCTTT
j_call: TRBJ1-1; v_call: TRBV5-1; d_call: NA; clone_size: many; cdr3_aa: CASSWFGGEDTEAFF; cdr3_nt: TGCGCCAGCAGCTGGTTCGGGGGCGAGGACACTGAAGCTTTCTTT
j_call: TRBJ1-4; v_call: TRBV19; d_call: NA; clone_size: many; cdr3_aa: CASSIETQELFF; cdr3_nt: TGTGCCAGTAGTATAGAGACCCAAGAACTGTTTTTT
j_call: TRBJ1-2; v_call: TRBV6-1; d_call: NA; clone_size: NA; cdr3_aa: CASRATENYGYTF; cdr3_nt: TGTGCCAGCAGAGCGACAGAAAACTATGGCTACACCTTC
j_call: TRBJ1-4; v_call: TRBV18; d_call: NA; clone_size: few; cdr3_aa: CASSRDIHEKLFF; cdr3_nt: TGTGCCAGCTCAAGGGACATCCATGAAAAACTGTTTTTT
j_call: TRBJ1-2; v_call: TRBV12-5; d_call: TRBD1; clone_size: NA; cdr3_aa: CASGRTGEVNGYTF; cdr3_nt: TGTGCTAGTGGTCGGACAGGGGAAGTTAATGGCTACACCTTC
j_call: TRBJ2-7; v_call: TRBV20-1; d_call: NA; clone_size: few; cdr3_aa: CSARDPRGIQQYF; cdr3_nt: TGCAGTGCTAGAGATCCCCGGGGAATCCAGCAGTACTTC
j_call: TRBJ1-2; v_call: TRBV20-1; d_call: NA; clone_size: many; cdr3_aa: CSALQDRNYGYTF; cdr3_nt: TGCAGTGCTTTACAAGACAGAAACTATGGCTACACCTTC
j_call: TRBJ1-2; v_call: TRBV2; d_call: NA; clone_size: many; cdr3_aa: CASREKTGGVFGYTF; cdr3_nt: TGTGCCAGCAGGGAGAAGACAGGCGGCGTCTTTGGCTACACCTTC
j_call: TRBJ2-7; v_call: TRBV5-5; d_call: NA; clone_size: NA; cdr3_aa: CASSFHLRAGNYEQYF; cdr3_nt: TGTGCCAGCAGCTTTCACTTGCGCGCGGGAAACTACGAGCAGTACTTC
j_call: TRBJ1-5; v_call: TRBV28; d_call: NA; clone_size: NA; cdr3_aa: CASSPAAGFKILKHF; cdr3_nt: TGTGCCAGCAGTCCCGCAGCAGGGTTTAAAATACTAAAGCATTTT
j_call: TRBJ1-1; v_call: TRBV6-2/TRBV6-3; d_call: NA; clone_size: NA; cdr3_aa: CASSLQRLHSEAFF; cdr3_nt: TGTGCCAGCAGTCTTCAGCGGTTACACTCTGAAGCTTTCTTT
j_call: TRBJ1-4; v_call: TRBV7-9; d_call: NA; clone_size: few; cdr3_aa: CASSLTGGATNEKLFF; cdr3_nt: TGTGCCAGCAGCTTAACTGGGGGTGCAACTAATGAAAAACTGTTTTTT
j_call: TRBJ2-1; v_call: TRBV10-2; d_call: NA; clone_size: many; cdr3_aa: CASKTGARWAEQFF; cdr3_nt: TGCGCCAGCAAAACGGGGGCAAGGTGGGCTGAGCAGTTCTTC
j_call: TRBJ2-5; v_call: TRBV29-1; d_call: NA; clone_size: NA; cdr3_aa: CSVAEGSGGETQYF; cdr3_nt: TGCAGCGTGGCTGAAGGGTCGGGGGGCGAGACCCAGTACTTC
j_call: TRBJ1-2; v_call: TRBV18; d_call: TRBD1; clone_size: many; cdr3_aa: CASSPGTDNYDYTF; cdr3_nt: TGTGCCAGCTCACCCGGGACAGATAACTATGACTACACCTTC
j_call: TRBJ1-6; v_call: TRBV27; d_call: TRBD1; clone_size: many; cdr3_aa: CASSWGQGTSPLHF; cdr3_nt: TGTGCCAGCAGTTGGGGACAGGGGACTTCACCCCTCCACTTT
j_call: TRBJ1-2; v_call: TRBV20-1; d_call: NA; clone_size: NA; cdr3_aa: CSARTLSDGYTF; cdr3_nt: TGCAGTGCTAGGACCCTAAGTGATGGCTACACCTTC
j_call: TRBJ1-2; v_call: TRBV29-1; d_call: NA; clone_size: few; cdr3_aa: CSVPMERVYRYTF; cdr3_nt: TGCAGCGTTCCAATGGAGAGAGTTTATCGCTACACCTTC
j_call: TRBJ1-1; v_call: TRBV24-1; d_call: TRBD1; clone_size: NA; cdr3_aa: CATSDLTGAEAFF; cdr3_nt: TGTGCCACCAGTGACTTGACAGGGGCTGAAGCTTTCTTT
j_call: TRBJ1-1; v_call: TRBV7-9; d_call: NA; clone_size: few; cdr3_aa: CASSPRDTRRDTEAFF; cdr3_nt: TGTGCCAGCAGCCCACGGGACACCAGGCGGGACACTGAAGCTTTCTTT
j_call: TRBJ2-2; v_call: TRBV4-2; d_call: TRBD1; clone_size: few; cdr3_aa: CASSQGFEGTANGELFF; cdr3_nt: TGTGCCAGCAGCCAAGGTTTTGAAGGGACAGCTAACGGGGAGCTGTTTTTT
j_call: TRBJ2-1; v_call: TRBV29-1; d_call: NA; clone_size: many; cdr3_aa: CSAEDPSSYNEQFF; cdr3_nt: TGCAGCGCTGAGGACCCGAGCTCCTACAATGAGCAGTTCTTC
j_call: TRBJ2-5; v_call: TRBV7-9; d_call: NA; clone_size: many; cdr3_aa: CASSLEVETQYF; cdr3_nt: TGTGCCAGCAGCTTAGAGGTCGAGACCCAGTACTTC
j_call: TRBJ1-4; v_call: TRBV6-1; d_call: NA; clone_size: NA; cdr3_aa: CASSRQSTNEKLFF; cdr3_nt: TGTGCCAGCAGTCGACAGTCAACTAATGAAAAACTGTTTTTT
j_call: TRBJ2-7; v_call: TRBV28; d_call: NA; clone_size: NA; cdr3_aa: CASSSQRWDSYKQYF; cdr3_nt: TGTGCCAGCAGTTCCCAGCGTTGGGATTCCTACAAGCAGTACTTC
j_call: TRBJ1-1; v_call: TRBV20-1; d_call: NA; clone_size: few; cdr3_aa: CSAGSGSTEAFF; cdr3_nt: TGCAGTGCTGGCTCGGGCTCCACTGAAGCTTTCTTT
j_call: TRBJ2-3; v_call: TRBV4-2; d_call: TRBD2; clone_size: NA; cdr3_aa: CASSLPGTSGEESDTQYF; cdr3_nt: TGTGCCAGCAGCCTGCCCGGGACTAGCGGGGAGGAGTCAGATACGCAGTATTTT
j_call: TRBJ2-3; v_call: TRBV6-1; d_call: NA; clone_size: many; cdr3_aa: CASRPVGAHTQYF; cdr3_nt: TGTGCCAGCCGCCCTGTTGGGGCCCATACGCAGTATTTT
j_call: TRBJ1-1; v_call: TRBV29-1; d_call: NA; clone_size: few; cdr3_aa: CSVEEAVRGEAFF; cdr3_nt: TGCAGCGTTGAAGAGGCAGTACGGGGTGAAGCTTTCTTT
j_call: TRBJ1-5; v_call: TRBV2; d_call: NA; clone_size: many; cdr3_aa: CASSDSFNQPQHF; cdr3_nt: TGTGCCAGCAGTGATTCCTTTAATCAGCCCCAGCATTTT
j_call: TRBJ2-5; v_call: TRBV7-8; d_call: NA; clone_size: many; cdr3_aa: CASSSGTSGANQETQYF; cdr3_nt: TGTGCCAGCAGCTCCGGGACTTCGGGGGCAAACCAAGAGACCCAGTACTTC
j_call: TRBJ1-1; v_call: TRBV12-3/TRBV12-4; d_call: NA; clone_size: many; cdr3_aa: CASSFQTNTEAFF; cdr3_nt: TGTGCCAGCAGTTTTCAGACAAACACTGAAGCTTTCTTT
j_call: TRBJ1-2; v_call: TRBV10-3; d_call: NA; clone_size: NA; cdr3_aa: CAISETQLGRGYTF; cdr3_nt: TGTGCCATCAGTGAGACCCAGCTAGGTCGTGGCTACACCTTC
j_call: TRBJ2-3; v_call: TRBV30; d_call: TRBD1; clone_size: NA; cdr3_aa: CAWSRTGSIMNTQYF; cdr3_nt: TGTGCCTGGAGCAGGACAGGGAGTATTATGAATACGCAGTATTTT
j_call: TRBJ2-1; v_call: TRBV12-3/TRBV12-4; d_call: NA; clone_size: many; cdr3_aa: CASSLGGGPYNEQFF; cdr3_nt: TGTGCCAGCAGTTTGGGCGGGGGCCCCTACAATGAGCAGTTCTTC